These T cell receptor beta chains were read from a single sample in a study of cytomegalovirus exposure and HLA in healthy donors. Sequenced by immunoSEQ multiplex PCR; TCRdb stores in-frame clones only, minus some. This sample's table reports about 140,000 clones. Sequenced: PBMCs. These receptor sequences come from a woman younger than 30 in good health and CMV-seronegative. Each CDR3 is given with its conserved first and last residue. D genes are given only for firm matches.

d_call j_call v_call cdr3_aa cdr3_nt
NA TRBJ1-1 TRBV4-3 CASSHQISSEAFF TGCGCCAGCAGCCATCAAATAAGCTCAGAAGCTTTCTTT
NA TRBJ2-2 TRBV6-1 CASRREIDTGELFF TGTGCCAGCAGGAGGGAGATCGACACCGGGGAGCTGTTTTTT
TRBD2 TRBJ2-5 TRBV15 CATSTISGGRETQYF TGTGCCACCAGCACCATATCGGGGGGTAGGGAGACCCAGTACTTC
TRBD2 TRBJ2-1 TRBV10-2 CASGSGSYNEQFF TGCGCCAGCGGAAGCGGGAGCTACAATGAGCAGTTCTTC
TRBD2 TRBJ2-3 TRBV4-3 CASSQALAGDFTDTQYF TGCGCCAGCAGCCAAGCCCTAGCGGGAGATTTCACAGATACGCAGTATTTT
TRBD2 TRBJ2-1 TRBV7-3 CASSLAGVYNEQFF TGTGCCAGCAGCTTAGCGGGAGTATACAATGAGCAGTTCTTC
NA TRBJ2-1 TRBV7-8 CASSVGGEQFF TGTGCCAGCAGCGTGGGAGGTGAGCAGTTCTTC
TRBD2 TRBJ2-3 TRBV19 CASSPLAGGGLSTDTQYF TGTGCCAGTAGTCCATTAGCGGGAGGAGGGTTGAGCACAGATACGCAGTATTTT
NA TRBJ2-3 TRBV21-1 CASSNQTRPGELQGRTTDTQYF TGTGCCAGCAGCAATCAAACCCGACCGGGTGAGTTACAGGGACGTACCACAGATACGCAGTATTTT
TRBD1 TRBJ1-3 TRBV30 CAWGQGAGNTIYF TGTGCCTGGGGTCAGGGGGCCGGAAACACCATATATTTT
NA TRBJ2-7 TRBV2 CASTGEGAYEQYF TGTGCCAGCACGGGAGAAGGCGCCTACGAGCAGTACTTC
NA TRBJ2-7 TRBV7-2 CASSHRVSYEQYF TGTGCCAGCAGCCACAGGGTGAGCTACGAGCAGTACTTC
NA TRBJ2-3 TRBV6-4 CASSGAGETDTQYF TGTGCCAGCAGTGGCGCAGGGGAGACAGATACGCAGTATTTT
NA TRBJ1-1 TRBV19 CASSIPGQNTEAFF TGTGCCAGTAGTATCCCGGGACAGAACACTGAAGCTTTCTTT
TRBD1 TRBJ1-5 TRBV19 CASVGTGNSNQPQHF TGTGCCAGTGTTGGGACAGGGAATAGCAATCAGCCCCAGCATTTT
TRBD2 TRBJ2-2 TRBV14 CASSQDHRQSGENTGELFF TGTGCCAGCAGCCAAGATCACCGGCAGAGCGGGGAGAACACCGGGGAGCTGTTTTTT
TRBD2 TRBJ2-1 TRBV4-1 CASSHLATSGIRRPHEQFF TGCGCCAGCAGCCATCTGGCAACTAGCGGGATCCGGAGGCCCCATGAGCAGTTCTTC
TRBD2 TRBJ2-1 TRBV9 CASSPRPGGTYNEQFF TGTGCCAGCAGCCCCCGGCCGGGAGGGACCTACAATGAGCAGTTCTTC
NA TRBJ2-1 TRBV19 CASSNAAHYNEQFF TGTGCCAGTAGTAACGCCGCACACTACAATGAGCAGTTCTTC
NA TRBJ2-2 TRBV1 CTSSQDQGLAGRSNTGELFF TGCACCAGCAGCCAAGATCAAGGCCTAGCGGGACGTTCGAACACCGGGGAGCTGTTTTTT
TRBD1 TRBJ1-2 TRBV14 CASSPRQGPVYGYTF TGTGCCAGCAGCCCCAGACAGGGGCCCGTCTATGGCTACACCTTC